The rows below give T cell receptor beta chains drawn from one sample of a study of cytomegalovirus exposure and HLA in healthy donors. Produced via immunoSEQ multiplex PCR; TCRdb's table is partial and in-frame only. The repertoire has 40,000 to 55,000 clones, roughly 80% of them found once; the top ten carry less than 3%. Sample: PBMCs. The receptors here all came from a woman aged 40 to 50 in good health and CMV-seropositive. Both conserved end residues are part of each CDR3. A D gene is named only where the DNA matches it firmly. Expanded clones are given a class, and other clones once, few, many or no size at all.

d_call: TRBD2; v_call: TRBV5-6; clone_size: NA; j_call: TRBJ2-5; cdr3_nt: TGTGCCAGCAGCGAGCTAGCGGGGGGGCCAGAGACCCAGTACTTC; cdr3_aa: CASSELAGGPETQYF
d_call: NA; v_call: TRBV19; clone_size: NA; j_call: TRBJ1-1; cdr3_nt: TGTGCCAGTAGTATAGGATGGGGGAGGCCTGAAGCTTTCTTT; cdr3_aa: CASSIGWGRPEAFF
d_call: TRBD1; v_call: TRBV5-6; clone_size: NA; j_call: TRBJ1-1; cdr3_nt: TGTGCCAGCAGCCCTGACAGGGGCGGCAGAGCTTTCTTT; cdr3_aa: CASSPDRGGRAFF
d_call: TRBD2; v_call: TRBV6-5; clone_size: NA; j_call: TRBJ2-7; cdr3_nt: TGTGCCAGCAGTTATACAGCGGGGTCCTTTTACGAGCAGTACTTC; cdr3_aa: CASSYTAGSFYEQYF
d_call: NA; v_call: TRBV5-8; clone_size: NA; j_call: TRBJ1-1; cdr3_nt: TGTGCCAGCAGCTTGGTCAGGGGTGCTCGGAACACTGAAGCTTTCTTT; cdr3_aa: CASSLVRGARNTEAFF
d_call: TRBD1; v_call: TRBV19; clone_size: NA; j_call: TRBJ1-6; cdr3_nt: TGTGCCAGTACCCCAGGGGGGTATAATTCACCCCTCCACTTT; cdr3_aa: CASTPGGYNSPLHF
d_call: TRBD1; v_call: TRBV4-2; clone_size: NA; j_call: TRBJ1-6; cdr3_nt: TGTGCCAGCAGCCAAGGGTCAGGGGGCTCCTATAATTCACCCCTCCACTTT; cdr3_aa: CASSQGSGGSYNSPLHF
d_call: TRBD1; v_call: TRBV27; clone_size: NA; j_call: TRBJ2-7; cdr3_nt: TGTGCCAGCAGTTTGAACAGGGGGTCCGAGCAGTACTTC; cdr3_aa: CASSLNRGSEQYF
d_call: TRBD1; v_call: TRBV2; clone_size: NA; j_call: TRBJ1-4; cdr3_nt: TGTGCCAGCAGTGCTTGGGACAGGGAGTTAATAGCAACTAATGAAAAACTGTTTTTT; cdr3_aa: CASSAWDRELIATNEKLFF
d_call: NA; v_call: TRBV2; clone_size: once; j_call: TRBJ2-5; cdr3_nt: TGTGCCAGCACTTACAGGGCGGGAGAGACCCAGTACTTC; cdr3_aa: CASTYRAGETQYF
d_call: NA; v_call: TRBV6-5; clone_size: NA; j_call: TRBJ1-6; cdr3_nt: TGTGCCAGCAGAACGGCGGGCTTTGGGTCACCCCTCCACTTT; cdr3_aa: CASRTAGFGSPLHF
d_call: NA; v_call: TRBV15; clone_size: once; j_call: TRBJ2-1; cdr3_nt: TGTGCCACCAGCAGAGTACGGCTAGTGTCGGGTAGCTACAATGAGCAGTTCTTC; cdr3_aa: CATSRVRLVSGSYNEQFF
d_call: NA; v_call: TRBV11-2; clone_size: once; j_call: TRBJ1-3; cdr3_nt: TGTGCCAGCAGCCCCGGGGTTGCAAACACCATATATTTT; cdr3_aa: CASSPGVANTIYF
d_call: NA; v_call: TRBV6-1; clone_size: NA; j_call: TRBJ1-2; cdr3_nt: TGTGCCAGCAGTGACTCGGGCTACACCTTC; cdr3_aa: CASSDSGYTF
d_call: NA; v_call: TRBV27; clone_size: NA; j_call: TRBJ1-2; cdr3_nt: TGTGCCAGCAGCCGATCTCGGACAGTTAACTATGGCTACACCTTC; cdr3_aa: CASSRSRTVNYGYTF
d_call: TRBD2; v_call: TRBV5-1; clone_size: NA; j_call: TRBJ2-5; cdr3_nt: TGCGCCAGCAGACTCAGACTAGCGGGGGGCCAAGAGACCCAGTACTTC; cdr3_aa: CASRLRLAGGQETQYF
d_call: NA; v_call: TRBV4-3; clone_size: few; j_call: TRBJ1-6; cdr3_nt: TGCGCCAGCAGCCAAGATCGACAGTCGAGAAATTCACCCCTCCACTTT; cdr3_aa: CASSQDRQSRNSPLHF
d_call: TRBD2; v_call: TRBV4-3; clone_size: NA; j_call: TRBJ2-1; cdr3_nt: TGCGCCAGCAGCCAAGTCCCCCCCTCTAGCGGCCCTTCCAATGAGCAGTTCTTC; cdr3_aa: CASSQVPPSSGPSNEQFF
d_call: TRBD2; v_call: TRBV4-3; clone_size: NA; j_call: TRBJ2-7; cdr3_nt: TGCGCCAGCAGCCGGACTAGCGGGGGCGAGCAGTACTTC; cdr3_aa: CASSRTSGGEQYF
d_call: NA; v_call: TRBV15; clone_size: NA; j_call: TRBJ2-6; cdr3_nt: TGTGCCACCAGCACCGGGACAAGGGCCAACGTCCTGACTTTC; cdr3_aa: CATSTGTRANVLTF
d_call: NA; v_call: TRBV6-6; clone_size: NA; j_call: TRBJ2-7; cdr3_nt: TGTGCCAGCATGGGCAAGTCCTACGAGCAGTACTTC; cdr3_aa: CASMGKSYEQYF
d_call: TRBD1; v_call: TRBV20-1; clone_size: NA; j_call: TRBJ2-5; cdr3_nt: TGCAGTTCCACTACAGGGGCAAACCAGTACTTC; cdr3_aa: CSSTTGANQYF
d_call: NA; v_call: TRBV7-2; clone_size: NA; j_call: TRBJ1-2; cdr3_nt: TGTGCCGCGGGGGGCGTCGCTAACTATGGCTACACCTTC; cdr3_aa: CAAGGVANYGYTF
d_call: NA; v_call: TRBV2; clone_size: NA; j_call: TRBJ1-1; cdr3_nt: TGTGCCACCCACAGGGTAGGGGACACTGAAGCTTTCTTT; cdr3_aa: CATHRVGDTEAFF
d_call: NA; v_call: TRBV2; clone_size: NA; j_call: TRBJ2-2; cdr3_nt: TGTGCCAGCATAAGGAGGGTTCCCGGGGAGCTGTTTTTT; cdr3_aa: CASIRRVPGELFF
d_call: NA; v_call: TRBV7-9; clone_size: once; j_call: TRBJ1-1; cdr3_nt: TGTGCCAGCAGCTTACAGGGTGGCGCTGAAGCTTTCTTT; cdr3_aa: CASSLQGGAEAFF
d_call: TRBD2; v_call: TRBV5-4; clone_size: NA; j_call: TRBJ2-1; cdr3_nt: TGTGCCAGCAGCGTGGTAGCGGGGATACAGTTCTTC; cdr3_aa: CASSVVAGIQFF
d_call: NA; v_call: TRBV4-2; clone_size: NA; j_call: TRBJ1-1; cdr3_nt: TGTGCCAGCAGCCAAGCCGGTACAGGCAACACTGAAGCTTTCTTT; cdr3_aa: CASSQAGTGNTEAFF
d_call: TRBD1; v_call: TRBV4-1; clone_size: NA; j_call: TRBJ1-4; cdr3_nt: TGCGCCAGCAGCCAAGAACCGGGACAGGGGATAGAAAAACTGTTTTTT; cdr3_aa: CASSQEPGQGIEKLFF
d_call: TRBD2; v_call: TRBV6-5; clone_size: NA; j_call: TRBJ2-3; cdr3_nt: TGTGCCAGCACCATCAGCGGGGGGTACACAGATACGCAGTATTTT; cdr3_aa: CASTISGGYTDTQYF
d_call: NA; v_call: TRBV7-6; clone_size: NA; j_call: TRBJ1-5; cdr3_nt: TGTGCCAGCAGCTTAGGGGGGGATCAGCCCCAGCATTTT; cdr3_aa: CASSLGGDQPQHF
d_call: NA; v_call: TRBV4-3; clone_size: NA; j_call: TRBJ1-2; cdr3_nt: TGCGCCAGCAGCCAAGCTTCGGGACTAAACTATGGCTACACCTTC; cdr3_aa: CASSQASGLNYGYTF
d_call: TRBD2; v_call: TRBV7-3; clone_size: NA; j_call: TRBJ2-2; cdr3_nt: TGTGCCAGCAGCTCAGCGGGGGGGACCACCGGGGAGCTGTTTTTT; cdr3_aa: CASSSAGGTTGELFF
d_call: TRBD2; v_call: TRBV6-1; clone_size: NA; j_call: TRBJ2-3; cdr3_nt: TGTGCCAGCAGTGCTGGGACTAGCGGGGGGCTGGGGGATACGCAGTATTTT; cdr3_aa: CASSAGTSGGLGDTQYF
d_call: NA; v_call: TRBV5-1; clone_size: once; j_call: TRBJ1-2; cdr3_nt: TGCGCCAGCAGCTCGCCCGTAGAGGGCTACACCTTC; cdr3_aa: CASSSPVEGYTF
d_call: NA; v_call: TRBV27; clone_size: few; j_call: TRBJ2-7; cdr3_nt: TGTGCCAGCAGTTCCTCTCGGGGTCCCTACGAGCAGTACTTC; cdr3_aa: CASSSSRGPYEQYF
d_call: NA; v_call: TRBV28; clone_size: NA; j_call: TRBJ1-4; cdr3_nt: TGTGCCAGCAGCCAGGTAGAGGGGGCTAATGAAAAACTGTTTTTT; cdr3_aa: CASSQVEGANEKLFF
d_call: NA; v_call: TRBV28; clone_size: NA; j_call: TRBJ1-5; cdr3_nt: TGTGCCAGCATTGTGGGAGGGGGCAATCAGCCCCAGCATTTT; cdr3_aa: CASIVGGGNQPQHF
d_call: TRBD1; v_call: TRBV2; clone_size: NA; j_call: TRBJ1-5; cdr3_nt: TGTGCCAGCAGCCGACAGGGTGAGTTTAGCAATCAGCCCCAACATTTT; cdr3_aa: CASSRQGEFSNQPQHF
d_call: TRBD2; v_call: TRBV27; clone_size: NA; j_call: TRBJ2-1; cdr3_nt: TGTGCCAGCAGTTCGCGGGGGGGCAGGTACAATGAGCAGTTCTTC; cdr3_aa: CASSSRGGRYNEQFF
d_call: NA; v_call: TRBV29-1; clone_size: once; j_call: TRBJ2-5; cdr3_nt: TGCAGCGTTGAGGCGACCGGGGGGCTGGAGACCCAGTACTTC; cdr3_aa: CSVEATGGLETQYF
d_call: NA; v_call: TRBV15; clone_size: once; j_call: TRBJ2-5; cdr3_nt: TGTGCCACCAGCAGAGGCCCGGGGTTCCAAGAGACCCAGTACTTC; cdr3_aa: CATSRGPGFQETQYF
d_call: NA; v_call: TRBV6-1; clone_size: NA; j_call: TRBJ1-1; cdr3_nt: TGTGCCAGCAGTGAAGCGCACACAACCTCTGAAGCTTTCTTT; cdr3_aa: CASSEAHTTSEAFF
d_call: NA; v_call: TRBV7-9; clone_size: NA; j_call: TRBJ1-4; cdr3_nt: TGTGCCAGCAGCTTCGGGGCTAATGAAAAACTGTTTTTT; cdr3_aa: CASSFGANEKLFF
d_call: NA; v_call: TRBV6-5; clone_size: NA; j_call: TRBJ2-7; cdr3_nt: TGTGCCAGCAGGAGGGCGCGAGACGGAGCATACGAGCAGTACTTC; cdr3_aa: CASRRARDGAYEQYF
d_call: NA; v_call: TRBV2; clone_size: NA; j_call: TRBJ2-3; cdr3_nt: TGTGCCAGCAGTACGGGAGATACGCAGTATTTT; cdr3_aa: CASSTGDTQYF
d_call: TRBD2; v_call: TRBV7-3; clone_size: NA; j_call: TRBJ2-1; cdr3_nt: TGTGCCAGCAGCAAGGCGGGGGGGGGCAATGAGCAGTTCTTC; cdr3_aa: CASSKAGGGNEQFF
d_call: NA; v_call: TRBV9; clone_size: NA; j_call: TRBJ1-2; cdr3_nt: TGTGCCAGCAGCGTAGACGGGAGATCGAACGGCTACACCTTC; cdr3_aa: CASSVDGRSNGYTF
d_call: NA; v_call: TRBV9; clone_size: NA; j_call: TRBJ1-1; cdr3_nt: TGTGCCAGCAGCGTAGTGGCGGGGACTGAAGCTTTCTTT; cdr3_aa: CASSVVAGTEAFF
d_call: TRBD2; v_call: TRBV28; clone_size: NA; j_call: TRBJ2-5; cdr3_nt: TGTGCCAGCAGTGGCGGGAGCAGACAAGAGACCCAGTACTTC; cdr3_aa: CASSGGSRQETQYF
d_call: TRBD2; v_call: TRBV7-2; clone_size: NA; j_call: TRBJ2-5; cdr3_nt: TGTGCCAGCAGCTTAGGTGCCCTAGCGGGGGGGCTCGGTGAGACCCAGTACTTC; cdr3_aa: CASSLGALAGGLGETQYF
d_call: NA; v_call: TRBV6-1; clone_size: once; j_call: TRBJ1-2; cdr3_nt: TGTGCCAGCAGTGAAGGGTGGGGAGGAGGGAACTATGGCTACACCTTC; cdr3_aa: CASSEGWGGGNYGYTF
d_call: TRBD2; v_call: TRBV10-3; clone_size: once; j_call: TRBJ2-2; cdr3_nt: TGTGCCATCAGTGGCGGCGGGGGGACGGTCACCGGGGAGCTGTTTTTT; cdr3_aa: CAISGGGGTVTGELFF
d_call: TRBD2; v_call: TRBV4-2; clone_size: NA; j_call: TRBJ2-3; cdr3_nt: TGTGCCAGCAGCGACTCCCGGACTAGCGGCCCCCCGGATACGCAGTATTTT; cdr3_aa: CASSDSRTSGPPDTQYF
d_call: NA; v_call: TRBV7-9; clone_size: NA; j_call: TRBJ1-3; cdr3_nt: TGTGCCAGCAGTTTTACGGGAGGAAACACCATATATTTT; cdr3_aa: CASSFTGGNTIYF